This paragraph covers one TCR beta chain sequence. Antigen unknown. The junction and the germline gene differ at one end; a read error may be behind it. The TCR beta cDNA libraries carried unique molecular identifiers. Between about 1 and 11 million T cells gave rise to hundreds of thousands of cDNA molecules. TCRdb passed the PCR reads through MiXCR, listing each CDR3 protein once. The sample contains about 820,000 distinct CDR3 sequences, about 57% of which appear only once. This entry comes from a study of post-analysis software for immune sequencing data. Study results and caveats: Compared with controls, patients showed significantly lower normalized Chao1 diversity. There were five TRBV segments more frequent in patients than controls, and TRBV5-6, TRBV5-1 and TRBV20-1 were among them.

The CDR3 contains 15 residues. Germline assignment: CDR1 LGHNA and CDR2 YNFKEQ. This clonotype was obtained from a girl aged 5-17 years with multiple sclerosis. J is TRBJ2-1 and V is TRBV4-2; TRBD2 matches at 8 bases. Sequences were obtained from blood. The CDR3 protein is CASSQAGGPRNGQFF. Written as DNA, the CDR3 is TGTGCCAGCAGCCAAGCGGGAGGGCCCAGGAATGGGCAGTTCTTC.